This T cell receptor beta chain stems from a study of T cell repertoires in cytomegalovirus infection (dated by TCRdb to the late 2010s). Some background on the complete study: Donor HLA type was relevant to the analysis, because carriage of CMV infection together with the matching HLA type was indicated by public TCR beta signatures.

Paper-wide results and their limitations: Cumulative frequency of public TCR beta family members discriminated carriers of CMV infection plus the relevant HLA type in this cohort and an independent roughly 330-donor cohort. The ex vivo response was dominated by HLA-C-restricted CMV-specific TCR beta clonotypes, which also provided the single most frequent clonotype in two of eight donors.

Of note for this clonotype: Which antigen it targets is not known. One junction end disagrees with the germline gene, perhaps due to a read error.

From the cysteine through the phenylalanine, the CDR3 covers 16 amino acids. The read is trimmed to its CDR3 DNA, 48 bases read in frame from base 1. Based on the germline V gene, the CDR1 and CDR2 sequences are SGHVS and FNYEAQ. TCRdb shows the sequencer as Illumina HiSeq 1500. TCRdb ran its own pipeline on the public reads, namely fastp trimming at Q25 and MiXCR clone calling, and kept in-frame beta chains. Each record represents a unique CDR3 protein, reported with the most common genes and DNA among its rows. The sample table holds fewer than 550,000 distinct CDR3 sequences, of which 26% were seen once. Approximately 13% of the sample rests with the top ten.

This sequence uses TRBV7-6 and TRBJ2-1; 11 central nucleotides agree with TRBD2. Specimen: PBMCs. This clonotype originated in a human donor in good health (CMV status not recorded). Some clones in this sample may be carry-over from other donors' samples. The CDR3 sequence is CASSASLAGVGNEQFF. The nucleotide sequence reads as follows: TGTGCTAGCAGCGCCTCACTAGCGGGAGTGGGCAATGAGCAGTTCTTC.